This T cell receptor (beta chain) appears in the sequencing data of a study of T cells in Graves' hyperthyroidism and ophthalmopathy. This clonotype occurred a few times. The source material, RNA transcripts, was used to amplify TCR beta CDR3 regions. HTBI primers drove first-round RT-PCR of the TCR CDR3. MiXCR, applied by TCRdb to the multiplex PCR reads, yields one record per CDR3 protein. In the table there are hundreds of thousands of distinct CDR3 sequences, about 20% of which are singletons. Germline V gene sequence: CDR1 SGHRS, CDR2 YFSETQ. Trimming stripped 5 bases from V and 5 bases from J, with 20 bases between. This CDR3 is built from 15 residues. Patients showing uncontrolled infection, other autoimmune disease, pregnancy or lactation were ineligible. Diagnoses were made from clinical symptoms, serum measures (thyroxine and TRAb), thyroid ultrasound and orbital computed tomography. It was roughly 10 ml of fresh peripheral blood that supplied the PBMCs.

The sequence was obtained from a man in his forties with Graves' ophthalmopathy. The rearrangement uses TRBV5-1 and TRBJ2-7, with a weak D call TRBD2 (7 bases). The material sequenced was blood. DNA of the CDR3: TGCGCCAGCAGGGGACGTCGGGGGGCATCGAACGAGCAGTACTTC. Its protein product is CASRGRRGASNEQYF. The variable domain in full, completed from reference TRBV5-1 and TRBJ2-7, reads KAGVTQTPRYLIKTRGQQVTLSCSPISGHRSVSWYQQTPGQGLQFLFEYFSETQRNKGNFPGRFSGRQFSNSRSEMNVSTLELGDSALYLCASRGRRGASNEQYFGPGTRLTVT.